The 19 T cell receptor beta chains in this list originate from one sample, sequenced in a study of lymphopenia after photon versus proton radiotherapy. Generated by immunoSEQ multiplex PCR, the TCRdb table keeps only in-frame clones and is missing some. The top ten clones hold less than 6% of a sample with some 170,000 clones, less than 90% of them seen once. Sequencing used peripheral blood, obtained from a patient treated with photon-based radiotherapy. All receptors derive from a middle-aged man with gastric cancer.

CDR3 amino acids: CASSRRLAGEADTQYF. CDR3 nucleotide sequence: TGTGCCAGCAGCCGACGACTAGCGGGAGAGGCAGATACGCAGTATTTT. The rearrangement links TRBV7-9 to TRBJ2-3; 12 bases map to TRBD2. The CDR3 length is 16 residues. Trimming removed 5 bases from V and 4 bases from J; junction bases left unmatched: 7. Germline-derived CDR1 and CDR2 are SEHNR and FQNEAQ (reference sequence).

The rearrangement links TRBV10-1 to TRBJ2-2, with 11 bases aligning to TRBD1. Per germline, CDR1 WNHNN and CDR2 SYGVQD (reference sequence). Trimming took 5 bases from V and 3 from J; bases not matched to a gene: 8. The CDR3 runs to 17 residues. Written as DNA, the CDR3 is TGCGCCAGCAGTTCTACCCCGGGACAGGGGGACACCGGGGAGCTGTTTTTT. Translating gives CASSSTPGQGDTGELFF.

J is TRBJ2-6 and V is TRBV19; no reliable D call. The germline V gene encodes CDR1 LNHDA and CDR2 SQIVND (reference sequence). The CDR3 consists of 15 residues. The CDR3 DNA reads TGTGTCATCAACGATGGCCCTCCTGGGGCCAACGTCCTGACTTTC. It encodes CVINDGPPGANVLTF.

The genes are TRBV6-5 and TRBJ1-1, with D possibly TRBD1 on 5 matching bases. Germline V CDR1 and CDR2: MNHEY, SVGAGI. The CDR3 is 13 residues long. V was cut by 11 bases and J by 5 bases, with 18 bases left in between. In nucleotides, the CDR3 is TGTGCCGTCGGGGTGGCAGGGAATACTGAAGCTTTCTTT. The encoded protein is CAVGVAGNTEAFF.

V gene TRBV6-1 combines with J gene TRBJ1-4; 7 positions match TRBD1. The CDR3 has 14 residues. Per the germline V gene, CDR1 is MNHNS and CDR2 is SASEGT. After removal of 6 bases from V and 7 bases from J, the junction contained 8 bases not matched to a gene. This CDR3 is CASSPTGIGEKLFF. In DNA, the CDR3 is TGTGCCAGCAGCCCGACAGGGATTGGTGAAAAACTGTTTTTT.

This clone is a singleton in its sample. The chain is built from TRBV28 and TRBJ1-2; no clear D. Germline V CDR1 and CDR2: MDHEN, SYDVKM. The CDR3 extends over 17 amino acids. V was pared by 6 bases and J by 1 base, with 21 bases between. CDR3 residues: CASREFTLKKHNYGYTF. In nucleotides, the CDR3 is TGTGCCAGCAGGGAGTTTACCCTCAAGAAGCATAACTATGGCTACACCTTC.

The chain couples TRBV18 to TRBJ2-2; TRBD1 agrees at 7 bases. This CDR3 contains 15 residues. After removal of 2 bases from V and 3 bases from J, the junction contained 3 bases not matched to a gene. Germline values: CDR1 KGHSH, CDR2 LQKENI. CDR3 in DNA: TGTGCCAGCTCACCAGGACAGGAGTACACCGGGGAGCTGTTTTTT. Its protein product is CASSPGQEYTGELFF. The full variable domain, completed using reference TRBV18 and TRBJ2-2, is NAGVMQNPRHLVRRRGQEARLRCSPMKGHSHVYWYRQLPEEGLKFMVYLQKENIIDESGMPKERFSAEFPKEGPSILRIQQVVRGDSAAYFCASSPGQEYTGELFFGEGSRLTVL.

The chain recombines TRBV30 with TRBJ1-1; D not certain. This CDR3 spans 13 amino acids. Germline-derived CDR1 and CDR2 are GTSNPN and SVGIG (reference sequence). V was clipped by 2 bases and J by 2 bases, with 9 bases between them. The DNA of the CDR3 is TGTGCCTGGAGTTCGGACTCTAACACTGAAGCTTTCTTT. As protein: CAWSSDSNTEAFF.

The chain combines TRBV6-5 with TRBJ1-4, with TRBD1 matching over 7 bases. V shed 6 bases and J 8 bases; nucleotides not matched to a gene: 3. Germline values: CDR1 MNHEY, CDR2 SVGAGI. The CDR3 contains 12 residues. The CDR3 DNA is TGTGCCAGCAGGCGACAGGGAGAAAAACTGTTTTTT. This gives the protein CASRRQGEKLFF.

This clone was seen more than once but under ten times. This chain joins TRBV27 and TRBJ2-3, with D perhaps matching TRBD1 (6 bases). The V end lost 6 bases, the J end lost 4 bases, and 8 bases lay between the germline ends. Per germline, CDR1 MNHEY and CDR2 SMNVEV (reference sequence). This CDR3 is built from 12 residues. The CDR3 DNA sequence: TGTGCCAGCAGGGGGGCCGCAGATACGCAGTATTTT. As protein: CASRGAADTQYF.

The chain carries TRBV5-6 and TRBJ1-1; possibly TRBD1 for D (6 bases). CDR1 and CDR2 from the germline V gene are SGHDT and YYEEEE. The germline V and J ends were trimmed by 4 bases and 2 bases, with 18 bases remaining between them. The CDR3 runs 16 residues. CDR3 sequence (DNA): TGTGCCAGCAGCGCTGACAGGCCCCTCCGCAACACTGAAGCTTTCTTT. It translates to CASSADRPLRNTEAFF.

The chain joins TRBV2 to TRBJ2-3; D not certain. The CDR3 extends over 13 amino acids. Germline loops: CDR1 SNHLY, CDR2 FYNNEI. The germline V and J ends were trimmed by 4 bases and 2 bases, with 7 bases remaining between them. The CDR3 DNA is TGTGCCAGCAGTGTAAGCTTCACAGATACGCAGTATTTT. Translating it yields CASSVSFTDTQYF.

In its sample, this clone was seen a few times. The rearrangement uses TRBV13 and TRBJ2-7; D unclear. V was cut by 2 bases and J by 4 bases, with 6 bases left in between. The CDR3 has 12 residues. Germline V gene lookup returns CDR1 PRHDT and CDR2 FYEKMQ (reference sequence). CDR3 sequence reads: CASSLKSYEQYF. The CDR3, as DNA: TGTGCCAGCAGCTTAAAGTCGTACGAGCAGTACTTC.

The rearrangement uses TRBV19 and TRBJ2-7; the D gene is possibly TRBD2 (5 bases). Trimming took off 4 bases at V and 2 bases at J, with 18 bases between the two ends. Germline CDR1 and CDR2: LNHDA and SQIVND (reference sequence). The CDR3 sequence is 16 residues long. Here the CDR3 reads CASSTSGKLTAYEQYF. The CDR3 coding sequence is TGTGCCAGTAGTACCTCCGGGAAACTTACGGCCTACGAGCAGTACTTC.

The rearrangement joins TRBV5-1 to TRBJ2-7, with TRBD1 matching 10 bases. The CDR3 extends over 15 amino acids. The germline V gene has CDR1 SGHRS and CDR2 YFSETQ. Trimming cost V 4 bases and J 7 bases; bases outside gene matches: 11. The CDR3 nucleotides are TGCGCCAGCAGCCCTACCGGGACAGGGGCGGGGGAGCAGTACTTC. Translation gives CASSPTGTGAGEQYF. Based on the CDR3 plus reference TRBV5-1 and TRBJ2-7, the full variable domain is KAGVTQTPRYLIKTRGQQVTLSCSPISGHRSVSWYQQTPGQGLQFLFEYFSETQRNKGNFPGRFSGRQFSNSRSEMNVSTLELGDSALYLCASSPTGTGAGEQYFGPGTRLTVT.

This chain connects TRBV23-1 to TRBJ2-3; 8 nucleotides line up with TRBD1. TRBV23-1 is labeled an ORF, and its function is uncertain. This CDR3 region has 15 residues. The ends lost 3 bases at V and 5 bases at J; junction bases unmatched: 7. The CDR3, as DNA: TGCGCCAGCAGTCATGCAGGGGGCCCCGGAGATACGCAGTATTTT. Translation gives CASSHAGGPGDTQYF.

The table lists this clone with a count of one. The gene calls are TRBV19 and TRBJ2-7; 10 bases map to TRBD2. V lost 5 bases to trimming and J lost 0 bases; unmatched junction nucleotides: 7. Germline CDR1 and CDR2: LNHDA and SQIVND (reference sequence). The CDR3 runs to 16 residues. CDR3: CASSVVAGGSSYEQYF. The CDR3 nucleotides are TGTGCCAGTAGTGTTGTAGCGGGAGGAAGCTCCTACGAGCAGTACTTC.

The chain links TRBV29-1 to TRBJ2-4, with D hard to call. The V end was cut by 1 base, the J end by 6 bases, with 13 bases between. This CDR3 region has 14 residues. Germline CDR1 is SQVTM and CDR2 is ANQGSEA. The DNA for the CDR3 is TGCAGCGTTGAAGGGCCACTAACGGGAAACATTCAGTACTTC. Protein product: CSVEGPLTGNIQYF.

This chain uses TRBV9 with TRBJ2-1; unclear D gene. Germline CDR1 SGDLS, CDR2 YYNGEE. V dropped 4 bases and J dropped 0 bases, with 11 bases sitting between them. The CDR3 totals 15 residues. The CDR3 DNA reads TGTGCCAGCAGCCCAACTCCTAGCTCCTACAATGAGCAGTTCTTC. This gives the protein CASSPTPSSYNEQFF. Supplemented by reference TRBV9 and TRBJ2-1, the full variable domain reads DSGVTQTPKHLITATGQRVTLRCSPRSGDLSVYWYQQSLDQGLQFLIQYYNGEERAKGNILERFSAQQFPDLHSELNLSSLELGDSALYFCASSPTPSSYNEQFFGPGTRLTVL.